This T cell receptor (beta chain) was observed in a study of blood T cell repertoires in COVID-19. Across the whole study: Donors in the United States, Italy and Spain gave samples during acute or convalescent COVID-19. From T cells, B-cell-depleted T cells, or PBMCs came the material, which was cDNA or gDNA.

Seattle patients were enrolled during active infection and followed longitudinally. Source study methods: Reference gene primer amplification gave estimated nucleated cell counts. Clones were sequenced by immunoSEQ multiplex PCR, and TCRdb holds only the in-frame ones, with some missing. V and J calls and clone size are copied from that table; D and trimming were computed from the DNA. The sample carries under 450,000 clones, approximately 86% recorded once. CDR1 SGHTS and CDR2 YDEGEE come from the germline V gene. CDR3 length: 16 residues. Unmatched junction bases numbered 10, after V lost 3 bases and J lost 8 bases.

Material for sequencing was peripheral blood. The sequence was collected from a woman aged 55-70 years with COVID-19, enrolled during active disease. The V call is TRBV5-8, the J call TRBJ1-6; the match to TRBD1 covers 8 bases. The CDR3 loop is CASSSISGGADSPLHF. CDR3 sequence (DNA): TGTGCCAGCAGCTCTATTTCAGGGGGCGCTGATTCACCCCTCCACTTT. Drawing the rest from reference TRBV5-8 and TRBJ1-6, the complete variable domain is EAGVTQSPTHLIKTRGQQATLRCSPISGHTSVYWYQQALGLGLQFLLWYDEGEERNRGNFPPRFSGRQFPNYSSELNVNALELEDSALYLCASSSISGGADSPLHFGNGTRLTVT.